This entry lists 5 T cell receptor beta chains sequenced from one sample in a study of cytomegalovirus exposure and HLA in healthy donors. The repertoire was sequenced with immunoSEQ multiplex PCR; TCRdb's copy has only in-frame clones and lacks some. The sample lists about 90,000 clones; approximately 88% were seen once. The specimen was PBMCs. The receptors here all came from a woman aged 18 to 35 in good health and CMV-seropositive.

The rearrangement links TRBV6-1 to TRBJ1-1; tentatively, D is TRBD1 (5 bases). Trimming stripped 6 bases from V and 0 bases from J, with 11 bases between. Germline CDR1 MNHNS, CDR2 SASEGT. CDR3 length: 14 residues. CDR3 sequence (DNA): TGTGCCAGCAGCCACAGGTCCATGAACACTGAAGCTTTCTTT. It yields the protein CASSHRSMNTEAFF.

The V and J genes are TRBV30 and TRBJ2-7, with a weak D call TRBD2 (6 bases). This CDR3 is 14 amino acids long. Germline CDR1 GTSNPN, CDR2 SVGIG (reference sequence). The ends were cut back, 3 bases at V and 5 bases at J, with 17 bases in the middle. Here the CDR3 DNA reads TGTGCCTGGAGCCTAGAGGAGGGTTGGAACGAGCAGTACTTC. Amino acid sequence: CAWSLEEGWNEQYF. Full variable domain (missing parts from reference TRBV30 and TRBJ2-7): SQTIHQWPATLVQPVGSPLSLECTVEGTSNPNLYWYRQAAGRGLQLLFYSVGIGQISSEVPQNLSASRPQDRQFILSSKKLLLSDSGFYLCAWSLEEGWNEQYFGPGTRLTVT.

The V gene is TRBV2, the J gene TRBJ2-7; TRBD1 matches at 10 bases. The trim removed 6 bases at V and 5 bases at J, leaving 4 bases unmatched. This CDR3 comprises 13 residues. Germline values: CDR1 SNHLY, CDR2 FYNNEI. The DNA of the CDR3 is TGTGCCAGCAGGGGGGACAGGGGCCACGAGCAGTACTTC. Translating it yields CASRGDRGHEQYF.

This clone was detected once. The rearrangement joins TRBV15 to TRBJ1-6, with TRBD1 as a possible D gene (5 bases). The CDR3 consists of 17 residues. Germline-derived CDR1 and CDR2 are LNHNV and YYDKDF (reference sequence). Trimming cost V 3 bases and J 6 bases, with 18 bases left between them. The CDR3 spells CATSSPTASRPNSPLHF. CDR3 coding DNA: TGTGCCACCAGCAGTCCGACAGCGAGCCGGCCTAATTCACCCCTCCACTTT. Full variable domain (outside the CDR3, taken from reference TRBV15 and TRBJ1-6): DAMVIQNPRYQVTQFGKPVTLSCSQTLNHNVMYWYQQKSSQAPKLLFHYYDKDFNNEADTPDNFQSRRPNTSFCFLDIRSPGLGDTAMYLCATSSPTASRPNSPLHFGNGTRLTVT.

There are a few counts of this clone. This chain uses TRBV10-3 with TRBJ2-7, with TRBD2 as a possible D gene (6 bases). V gave up 2 bases and J gave up 4 bases, with 12 bases separating them. The length of the CDR3 is 14 residues. CDR1 and CDR2 from the germline V gene are ENHRY and SYGVKD. DNA of the CDR3: TGTGCCATCAGTGAGAGTGGGACTGGATACGAGCAGTACTTC. Amino acid sequence: CAISESGTGYEQYF.